This entry lists 8 T cell receptor beta chains sequenced from one sample in a study of shared T cell receptors in the human thymus. Clones were sequenced by immunoSEQ multiplex PCR, and TCRdb holds only the in-frame ones, with some missing. The sample lists under 700,000 clones, 78% occurring once. The sample was also reused in another study, on human thymus T cells.

Sequencing input: thymocytes. Every receptor here comes from a boy younger than two with a congenital heart defect.

This clone was seen just once. The chain couples TRBV5-1 to TRBJ1-2; 7 bases map to TRBD1. Germline V gives CDR1 SGHRS, CDR2 YFSETQ. J was trimmed by 8 bases and V by 1 base; bases with no gene match: 8. The CDR3 runs to 14 residues. Written as DNA, the CDR3 is TGCGCCAGCAGCTTGTCGGGACAGCGCGGAGGCTACACCTTC. Translation: CASSLSGQRGGYTF.

This clone has more than one count but fewer than ten. This chain connects TRBV30 to TRBJ2-2; 14 bases map to TRBD2. The CDR3 is 17 residues long. Germline values: CDR1 GTSNPN, CDR2 SVGIG (reference sequence). V gave up 5 bases and J gave up 0 bases; unmatched junction bases: 5. CDR3 in DNA: TGTGCCTGGGGGACTAGCGGGGGATTGACGAACACCGGGGAGCTGTTTTTT. Its translation is CAWGTSGGLTNTGELFF.

The chain carries TRBV27 and TRBJ2-5, with 13 bases that match TRBD2. The CDR3 totals 17 residues. Germline V gene sequence: CDR1 MNHEY, CDR2 SMNVEV (reference sequence). V dropped 5 bases and J dropped 0; count of bases not matched to a gene: 6. The CDR3 DNA reads TGTGCCAGCAGTCTGTCCGGGACTAGCGGGAACCAAGAGACCCAGTACTTC. Encoded protein: CASSLSGTSGNQETQYF.

As concerns this clone: The germline gene is not matched at one end of the junction; a read error may be the cause. This rearrangement joins TRBV30 to TRBJ1-1; D unresolved. Germline CDR1 GTSNPN, CDR2 SVGIG (reference sequence). The CDR3 sequence is 13 residues long. The CDR3 loop is CAWSPDTNTEALF. The CDR3 DNA reads TGTGCCTGGAGCCCCGACACGAACACTGAAGCTCTCTTT.

This clone was counted once. The chain recombines TRBV18 with TRBJ2-1; D unclear. CDR3 length equals 11 residues. CDR1 and CDR2 (germline): KGHSH, LQKENI. Trimming shortened V by 3 bases and J by 7 bases, and 4 bases separated the two germline ends. The CDR3 DNA follows: TGTGCCAGCTCACCCCTGAATGAGCAGTTCTTC. This sequence encodes CASSPLNEQFF. The full variable domain, its missing parts supplied by reference TRBV18 and TRBJ2-1, is NAGVMQNPRHLVRRRGQEARLRCSPMKGHSHVYWYRQLPEEGLKFMVYLQKENIIDESGMPKERFSAEFPKEGPSILRIQQVVRGDSAAYFCASSPLNEQFFGPGTRLTVL.

This clone was detected a few times. The chain uses TRBV4-2 and TRBJ2-1; D might be TRBD1 (6 bases). V was shortened by 5 bases and J by 5 bases, with 19 bases between the two germline ends. Germline CDR1 and CDR2: LGHNA and YNFKEQ. The CDR3 has 16 amino acids. CDR3 sequence reads: CASSFSSGTPHNEQFF. Here the CDR3 DNA reads TGTGCCAGCAGCTTCAGTTCCGGGACACCACACAATGAGCAGTTCTTC.

The V and J genes are TRBV2 and TRBJ2-1; D is undetermined. This CDR3 is 14 amino acids long. V lost 5 bases and J 3 bases, leaving 11 bases between the germline ends. Germline assignment: CDR1 SNHLY and CDR2 FYNNEI. The CDR3: CASSPDRLYNEQFF. CDR3 sequence (DNA): TGTGCCAGCAGTCCTGACCGACTCTACAATGAGCAGTTCTTC. Combining the CDR3 with reference TRBV2 and TRBJ2-1 gives the whole variable domain EPEVTQTPSHQVTQMGQEVILRCVPISNHLYFYWYRQILGQKVEFLVSFYNNEISEKSEIFDDQFSVERPDGSNFTLKIRSTKLEDSAMYFCASSPDRLYNEQFFGPGTRLTVL.

This chain connects TRBV5-1 to TRBJ2-5; no clear D gene. The V end was cut by 0 bases, the J end by 5 bases, with 11 bases between. Germline assignment: CDR1 SGHRS and CDR2 YFSETQ. The CDR3 runs 14 residues. In DNA form, the CDR3 reads TGCGCCAGCAGCTTGGCCTCATATGGCGAGACCCAGTACTTC. Protein sequence: CASSLASYGETQYF. Complete variable domain (other parts from reference TRBV5-1 and TRBJ2-5): KAGVTQTPRYLIKTRGQQVTLSCSPISGHRSVSWYQQTPGQGLQFLFEYFSETQRNKGNFPGRFSGRQFSNSRSEMNVSTLELGDSALYLCASSLASYGETQYFGPGTRLLVL.